This TCR beta chain was found in a study of monozygotic twins with inflammatory bowel disease. This CDR3 is 14 amino acids long. CDR1 KGHSH and CDR2 LQKENI come from the germline V gene. From its re-call of the 5' RACE reads, TCRdb lists each CDR3 protein once, without DNA. The table gives approximately 420,000 distinct CDR3 sequences; the top ten clones make up 2% to 2.5% of it. The chain has TRBV18 and TRBJ1-1. Sequencing input: blood. This clonotype was obtained from a human donor with ulcerative colitis or Crohn's disease, or a healthy co-twin of an affected twin (not recorded which). The CDR3 protein is CASSPGPTGTEAFF. The full variable domain, with the rest looked up from reference TRBV18 and TRBJ1-1, is NAGVMQNPRHLVRRRGQEARLRCSPMKGHSHVYWYRQLPEEGLKFMVYLQKENIIDESGMPKERFSAEFPKEGPSILRIQQVVRGDSAAYFCASSPGPTGTEAFFGQGTRLTVV.